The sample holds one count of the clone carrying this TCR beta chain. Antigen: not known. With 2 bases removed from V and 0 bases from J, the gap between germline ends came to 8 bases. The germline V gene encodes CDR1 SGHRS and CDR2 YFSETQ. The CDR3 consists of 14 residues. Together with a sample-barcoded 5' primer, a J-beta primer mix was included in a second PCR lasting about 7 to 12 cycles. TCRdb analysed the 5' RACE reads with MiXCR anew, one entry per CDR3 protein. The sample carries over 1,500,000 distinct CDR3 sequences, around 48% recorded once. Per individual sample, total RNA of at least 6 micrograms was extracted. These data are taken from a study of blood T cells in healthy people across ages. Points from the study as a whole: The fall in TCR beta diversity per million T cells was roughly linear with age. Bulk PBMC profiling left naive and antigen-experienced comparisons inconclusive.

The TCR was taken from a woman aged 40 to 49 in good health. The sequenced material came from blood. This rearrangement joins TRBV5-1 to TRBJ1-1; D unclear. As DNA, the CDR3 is TGCGCCAGCAGCTTTGTTTCCATGAACACTGAAGCTTTCTTT. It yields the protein CASSFVSMNTEAFF.